Listed below are T cell receptor beta chains from one sample, sequenced in a study of response to subunit inactivated influenza vaccine. TCRdb independently ran MiXCR on the RT-PCR reads; one entry per CDR3 protein. The sample consists of 500,000 to 550,000 distinct CDR3 sequences, more than 7% of them appearing once. The sample consisted of PBMCs from blood, taken 23 to 25 months after vaccination. The receptors derive from a man between 50 and 69 years old who received an inactivated influenza vaccine. CDR3s include the opening cysteine and the closing phenylalanine or tryptophan.

j_gene | v_gene | CDR3aa
TRBJ2-1 | TRBV5-1 | CASSKDRASPGLARGNEQFF
TRBJ2-5 | TRBV20-1 | CSAITMGQELQETQYF
TRBJ2-1 | TRBV9 | CASSVGGTGTEGEQFF
TRBJ2-7 | TRBV12-3/TRBV12-4 | CASSFGWGSSYEQYF
TRBJ1-3 | TRBV5-1 | CASSLDPGGVSGNTIYF
TRBJ2-5 | TRBV12-3/TRBV12-4 | CASSLTGTETQYF
TRBJ2-3 | TRBV4-1 | CASSQASRRTDTQYF
TRBJ2-1 | TRBV7-9 | CASSLRLAEQFF
TRBJ2-3 | TRBV4-3 | CASSQDYDFQTDTQYF
TRBJ2-1 | TRBV20-1 | CSARSGRGYNEQFF
TRBJ1-5 | TRBV20-1 | CSAQDGGNQPQHF
TRBJ2-7 | TRBV5-6 | CASSLGYTGYEQYF
TRBJ1-1 | TRBV20-1 | CSANRLLNTEAFF
TRBJ2-1 | TRBV29-1 | CSGVLGARIDYNEQFF
TRBJ2-6 | TRBV20-1 | CSASRSGANVLTF
TRBJ2-5 | TRBV6-1 | CASRGQGTAETQYF
TRBJ2-3 | TRBV5-1 | CASSFSGGNTDTQYF
TRBJ2-1 | TRBV7-7 | CASSLNKREGLNEQFF
TRBJ2-7 | TRBV5-1 | CASSSPSHSLPYEQYF
TRBJ1-1 | TRBV5-4 | CASSPMERGHWNTEAFF
TRBJ2-5 | TRBV5-1 | CASSGGGHQETQYF
TRBJ2-5 | TRBV11-2 | CASSLDNIQETQYF
TRBJ1-4 | TRBV5-1 | CASSSWGRVNEKLFF
TRBJ2-5 | TRBV11-3 | CASSLFSGVKETQYF
TRBJ2-3 | TRBV6-5 | CASSYYVFPTTSDTQYF
TRBJ2-7 | TRBV5-1 | CASSLVNRGGVYEQYF
TRBJ2-7 | TRBV28 | CASSFQGWNEQYF
TRBJ1-6 | TRBV15 | CATSSDLAAGSLMYNSPLHF
TRBJ1-5 | TRBV28 | CASSYPGQGWYSNQPQHF
TRBJ2-5 | TRBV28 | CASSSPLDGFGETQYF
TRBJ2-7 | TRBV3-1 | CASSQGHLLKQYF
TRBJ2-3 | TRBV12-3/TRBV12-4 | CASSIGQGIDTQYF
TRBJ2-1 | TRBV28 | CASSLLAGGDNEQFF
TRBJ2-1 | TRBV12-3/TRBV12-4 | CASSQGPPNEQFF
TRBJ2-3 | TRBV7-2 | CASSISGSSTDTQYF
TRBJ2-1 | TRBV4-1 | CASSQVLLAGGTYNEQFF